This T cell receptor (beta chain) derives from a study of cytomegalovirus exposure and HLA in healthy donors. Primers: 60 Vbeta forward and 13 Jbeta reverse. This table comes from immunoSEQ multiplex PCR, and its TCRdb copy is limited to in-frame clones, with some not included. Of some 98,000 clones listed, 80% to 85% are singletons. V was clipped by 2 bases and J by 7 bases, with 12 bases between them. This CDR3 contains 14 residues. Germline V CDR1 and CDR2: MGHRA, YSYEKL. This clone was found once. Its antigen is undetermined. Study-level findings and limits: In an earlier analysis, in some 500 donors, most V segments appeared productive either ~90% or ~30% of the time.

V gene TRBV4-1 combines with J gene TRBJ1-5; weak D call: TRBD1 (6 bases). The specimen was PBMCs. The clonotype was recovered from a man between 40 and 49 years old in good health and CMV-seronegative. The CDR3 spells CASSQTQGIQPQHF. CDR3 DNA sequence: TGCGCCAGCAGCCAAACACAGGGTATCCAGCCCCAGCATTTT.